Listed below are T cell receptor beta chains from one sample, sequenced in a study of T cell repertoires in cytomegalovirus infection. TCRdb re-analysed the reads in MiXCR, keeping a single row per CDR3 protein. The table lists a few hundred thousand distinct CDR3 sequences, roughly 10% of them singletons. The source material was PBMCs. All receptors derive from a human donor in good health (CMV status not recorded). Some clones in this sample may be carry-over from other donors' samples. Both conserved end residues are part of each CDR3. The order of the fields is clone size, V gene, D gene, J gene, CDR3 protein, CDR3 DNA. The D gene is left open where the match is weak. Clone size is not always given. Where it is, it says once, few, many or a class for expanded clones.

NA,TRBV5-1,NA,TRBJ2-1,CASSLWDSKSNEQFF,TGCGCCAGCAGCTTGTGGGACTCGAAAAGCAATGAGCAGTTCTTC
NA,TRBV5-6,NA,TRBJ1-1,CASSLGQPPVNFF,TGTGCCAGCAGCTTGGGACAGCCCCCGGTAAATTTCTTT
many,TRBV7-8,NA,TRBJ1-1,CASSLDEVNTEAFF,TGTGCCAGCAGCTTAGACGAGGTGAACACTGAAGCTTTCTTT
NA,TRBV7-9,TRBD1,TRBJ1-2,CASSLGQGALYGYTF,TGTGCCAGCAGCTTAGGCCAGGGGGCACTCTATGGCTACACCTTC
many,TRBV20-1,TRBD2,TRBJ2-1,CSANGRLAGGNEQFF,TGCAGTGCGAATGGTCGACTAGCGGGAGGGAATGAGCAGTTCTTC
many,TRBV7-2,NA,TRBJ2-7,CASRGETYEQYF,TGTGCCAGCAGGGGGGAGACCTACGAGCAGTACTTC
many,TRBV12-3/TRBV12-4,NA,TRBJ1-5,CASSVVNSNQPQHF,TGTGCCAGCAGCGTGGTTAATAGCAATCAGCCCCAGCATTTT
many,TRBV7-2,NA,TRBJ2-1,CASSLRQSSYNEQFF,TGTGCCAGCAGCTTAAGACAATCCTCCTACAATGAGCAGTTCTTC
NA,TRBV7-2,NA,TRBJ2-5,CASSLKDGGRETQYF,TGTGCCAGCAGCTTAAAAGACGGGGGGCGAGAGACCCAGTACTTC
few,TRBV7-4,NA,TRBJ1-5,CASSEINQPQHF,TGTGCCAGCAGCGAGATCAATCAGCCCCAGCATTTT
many,TRBV6-2/TRBV6-3,TRBD2,TRBJ2-3,CASSYSNPQLAGVGDTQYF,TGTGCCAGCAGTTACTCAAACCCGCAACTAGCGGGGGTGGGAGATACGCAGTATTTT
many,TRBV28,NA,TRBJ1-2,CASAGRGGYGYTF,TGTGCCAGCGCTGGGCGAGGGGGCTATGGCTACACCTTC
many,TRBV7-2,TRBD2,TRBJ2-2,CASHHPLAVTTGELFF,TGTGCCAGCCACCATCCTCTAGCGGTAACCACCGGGGAGCTGTTTTTT
NA,TRBV12-3/TRBV12-4,TRBD1,TRBJ1-1,CASSFGTGLAFF,TGTGCCAGCAGTTTCGGGACAGGGCTGGCTTTCTTT
many,TRBV7-2,TRBD1,TRBJ2-3,CASSLGPRGRADTQYF,TGTGCCAGCAGCTTAGGGCCCAGGGGGCGCGCAGATACGCAGTATTTT
NA,TRBV15,TRBD2,TRBJ2-1,CATTTSGGAEGQFF,TGTGCCACCACGACTAGCGGGGGGGCAGAAGGTCAGTTCTTC
few,TRBV7-2,NA,TRBJ1-1,CASSLERGPGTEAFF,TGTGCCAGCAGCTTAGAGAGAGGACCGGGCACTGAAGCTTTCTTT
few,TRBV15,NA,TRBJ1-3,CATSRDLTSGNTIYF,TGTGCCACCAGCAGAGATTTGACGAGTGGAAACACCATATATTTT
NA,TRBV27,TRBD2,TRBJ2-2,CASNLRGAGELFF,TGTGCCAGCAATCTTCGGGGGGCCGGGGAGCTGTTTTTT
few,TRBV29-1,NA,TRBJ1-2,CSGGNYGYTF,TGCAGCGGAGGGAACTATGGCTACACCTTC
NA,TRBV28,TRBD2,TRBJ2-5,CASSLFSGKLQETQYF,TGTGCCAGCAGTTTATTCAGCGGGAAACTCCAAGAGACCCAGTACTTC
many,TRBV12-3/TRBV12-4,NA,TRBJ2-7,CASSQHYEQYF,TGTGCCAGCAGTCAACACTACGAGCAGTACTTC
few,TRBV28,TRBD1,TRBJ2-5,CASSGVDREQETQYF,TGTGCCAGCAGCGGAGTTGACAGGGAACAAGAGACCCAGTACTTC
many,TRBV12-3/TRBV12-4,NA,TRBJ1-1,CASSSHRANTEAFF,TGTGCCAGCAGCAGTCACAGGGCGAACACTGAAGCTTTCTTT
few,TRBV2,TRBD2,TRBJ2-7,CASKRAGPYEQYF,TGTGCCAGCAAGAGAGCGGGACCCTACGAGCAGTACTTC
few,TRBV20-1,NA,TRBJ1-2,CSARDGSSGGYTF,TGCAGTGCTAGAGATGGGTCGTCCGGTGGCTACACCTTC
many,TRBV3-1,NA,TRBJ2-3,CASSQDLGAPSTDTQYF,TGTGCCAGCAGCCAAGATCTTGGAGCGCCTAGCACAGATACGCAGTATTTT
NA,TRBV4-3,TRBD1,TRBJ1-4,CASSQNDRGREKLFF,TGCGCCAGCAGCCAAAATGACAGGGGGCGCGAAAAACTGTTTTTT
few,TRBV5-1,TRBD1,TRBJ1-2,CASGAGTGGEYGYTF,TGCGCCAGCGGGGCCGGGACAGGGGGAGAGTATGGCTACACCTTC
many,TRBV28,NA,TRBJ2-3,CASSSILFTQYF,TGTGCCAGCAGTTCTATCCTTTTTACGCAGTATTTT
NA,TRBV6-2/TRBV6-3,TRBD2,TRBJ2-1,CASSYGASGSDEQFF,TGTGCCAGCAGTTACGGGGCTAGCGGGAGTGATGAGCAGTTCTTC
few,TRBV5-1,TRBD1,TRBJ1-1,CASSTRDSANTEAFF,TGCGCCAGCAGCACCCGGGACAGCGCGAACACTGAAGCTTTCTTT
few,TRBV4-3,TRBD2,TRBJ2-2,CASSQDSAGGGELFF,TGCGCCAGCAGCCAAGATTCGGCGGGGGGCGGGGAGCTGTTTTTT
medium-sized,TRBV7-2,NA,TRBJ2-3,CASSLGVHTDTQYF,TGTGCCAGCAGCTTAGGGGTTCACACAGATACGCAGTATTTT
many,TRBV7-8,TRBD2,TRBJ2-5,CASSLESLAGETQYF,TGTGCCAGCAGCTTAGAATCTCTAGCGGGAGAGACCCAGTACTTC
many,TRBV24-1,TRBD2,TRBJ2-1,CATSDSSLAEYNEQFF,TGTGCCACCAGTGATTCCTCACTAGCGGAATACAATGAGCAGTTCTTC
few,TRBV6-2/TRBV6-3,NA,TRBJ1-1,CASRYRVRNTEAFF,TGTGCCAGCAGGTACAGGGTAAGGAACACTGAAGCTTTCTTT
many,TRBV12-3/TRBV12-4,TRBD1,TRBJ1-5,CASTQSGQKNQPQHF,TGTGCCAGCACTCAATCGGGACAGAAGAATCAGCCCCAGCATTTT
many,TRBV7-2,TRBD2,TRBJ2-7,CASSFGSSGVLFYEQYF,TGTGCCAGCAGCTTCGGGTCTAGCGGGGTCCTCTTCTACGAGCAGTACTTC
NA,TRBV29-1,NA,TRBJ2-7,CSALGTAYEQYF,TGCAGCGCCCTCGGTACGGCTTACGAGCAGTACTTC
many,TRBV7-2,NA,TRBJ1-4,CASSLGGTTEKLFF,TGTGCCAGCAGCTTAGGAGGGACAACTGAAAAACTGTTTTTT
NA,TRBV5-1,TRBD1,TRBJ1-2,CASSLTGQLNYGYTF,TGCGCCAGCAGCTTGACGGGACAGCTAAACTATGGCTACACCTTC
many,TRBV7-2,NA,TRBJ2-7,CASSSAEGITYEQYF,TGTGCCAGCAGCTCAGCAGAGGGGATTACCTACGAGCAGTACTTC
few,TRBV7-9,NA,TRBJ2-1,CASSLGPTLSDNEQFF,TGTGCCAGCAGCTTAGGACCGACGCTCAGTGACAATGAGCAGTTCTTC
many,TRBV7-9,TRBD1,TRBJ2-1,CASSSQGALNEQFF,TGTGCCAGCAGCTCCCAGGGGGCTCTTAATGAGCAGTTCTTC